This entry lists 10 T cell receptor beta chains sequenced from one sample in a study of shared clonotypes between healthy human individuals. TCRdb's copy holds only in-frame clones and misses some; the assay was immunoSEQ multiplex PCR. The sample lists approximately 720,000 clones; about 91% were seen once. CD45RO-negative, CCR7-positively selected cells formed the naive CD8 fraction, excluding terminally differentiated effector memory CD45RA+ cells. The material sequenced was naive CD8+ T cells sorted from blood. Receptors were obtained from a man aged 25 to 45 in good health.

The chain is built from TRBV5-1 and TRBJ2-3; TRBD2 is a possible D gene (5 bases). Trimming cost V 1 base and J 4 bases, with 13 bases left between them. From germline, CDR1 is SGHRS and CDR2 YFSETQ. CDR3 length: 15 amino acids. CDR3 DNA sequence: TGCGCCAGCAGCTTGTACGGGGTATTGCCAGATACGCAGTATTTT. Residues: CASSLYGVLPDTQYF.

This clone appeared once. This sequence joins TRBV29-1 and TRBJ2-7; TRBD1 is a possible D gene (5 bases). The CDR3 covers 13 residues. Germline CDR1 SQVTM, CDR2 ANQGSEA. The V and J ends lost 7 bases and 4 bases respectively, with 17 bases between them. For the CDR3, the DNA is TGCAGCGGCGTCCAGGGCCCGGAGTACGAGCAGTACTTC. Its translation: CSGVQGPEYEQYF.

This clone was seen many times. The CDR3 nucleotides are TGTGCCAGCAGTTACCTAGCGGGAGCAGACAATGAGCAGTTCTTC. This gives the protein CASSYLAGADNEQFF. The genes are TRBV6-6 and TRBJ2-1; TRBD2 matches 10 bases. The CDR3 contains 15 residues. CDR1 is MNHNY, CDR2 SVGAGI, per germline (reference sequence). Unmatched junction bases numbered 3, after V lost 2 bases and J lost 5 bases.

This clone was counted once. V usage is TRBV6-1 and J usage is TRBJ1-5, with TRBD1 as a possible D gene (5 bases). Between the trimmed V and J ends, which lost 6 bases and 4 bases, there was a span of 16 bases. The CDR3 sequence is 15 residues long. Germline CDR1 and CDR2: MNHNS and SASEGT. In DNA, the CDR3 is TGTGCCAGCAGGCGGGGGAACGGAATAAATCAGCCCCAGCATTTT. Protein product: CASRRGNGINQPQHF.

This clone occurred once. V is TRBV4-3 and J is TRBJ2-1, with D unclear. Germline V gene lookup returns CDR1 LGHNA and CDR2 YSLEER. CDR3 size: 14 residues. The germline V and J ends were trimmed by 5 bases and 8 bases, with 16 bases remaining between them. The CDR3 DNA follows: TGCGCCAGCAGCTCGACAATGGTATTCTATGAGCAGTTCTTC. This codes for CASSSTMVFYEQFF.

The chain joins TRBV4-1 to TRBJ2-7; 8 nucleotides align to TRBD1. The V and J ends lost 1 base and 0 bases, in that order; junction bases with no gene match: 2. CDR3 length: 15 amino acids. CDR1 and CDR2 from the germline V gene are MGHRA and YSYEKL. CDR3 in amino acids: CASSQGQGNSYEQYF. Written as DNA, the CDR3 is TGCGCCAGCAGCCAAGGACAGGGGAACTCCTACGAGCAGTACTTC.

The chain joins TRBV19 to TRBJ2-7, with a tentative D call TRBD1 (5 bases). The CDR3 has 15 amino acids. Trimming took off 5 bases at V and 0 bases at J, with 14 bases between the two ends. Germline V gene lookup returns CDR1 LNHDA and CDR2 SQIVND (reference sequence). CDR3 coding DNA: TGTGCCAGTAGTCACAGCCAGGGCAGCTCCTACGAGCAGTACTTC. This sequence encodes CASSHSQGSSYEQYF.

J is TRBJ2-5 and V is TRBV27; D gene uncertain. Germline CDR1 and CDR2: MNHEY and SMNVEV (reference sequence). The CDR3 consists of 11 residues. V was trimmed by 5 bases and J by 5 bases, leaving 6 bases between them. CDR3 coding DNA: TGTGCCAGCAGTAATGAGGAGACCCAGTACTTC. Its protein product is CASSNEETQYF.

The gene calls are TRBV28 and TRBJ1-5, with 7 bases lining up with TRBD1. Trimming took 6 bases from V and 5 from J; bases not matched to a gene: 7. The germline CDR1 and CDR2 sequences are MDHEN and SYDVKM. The CDR3 runs 14 residues. CDR3 protein: CASSWDSWDQPQHF. For the CDR3, the DNA is TGTGCCAGCAGCTGGGACAGTTGGGATCAGCCCCAGCATTTT.

The J gene is TRBJ2-1, the V gene TRBV7-3; TRBD1 aligns across 9 bases. The CDR3 loop spans 14 amino acids. The V and J ends lost 2 bases and 4 bases, in that order; junction bases with no gene match: 0. Germline values: CDR1 SGHTA, CDR2 FQGTGA. This CDR3 reads CASSLGQGYNEQFF. The CDR3 nucleotides read TGTGCCAGCAGCTTAGGACAGGGGTACAATGAGCAGTTCTTC.